This entry describes one T cell receptor beta chain. The target antigen is unknown. CDR1 is SGHRS and CDR2 is YFSETQ in the germline V gene. The V gene end was trimmed by 1 base and the J gene end by 5 bases; junction bases not matched to a gene: 9. This CDR3 has 17 amino acids. This sample is drawn from a study of cytomegalovirus exposure and HLA in healthy donors. General observations from the study: Highly shared variants forming one cluster were likely a sequencing artifact. The records held CMV serostatus as the only immune exposure information.

A multiplex PCR was run with 60 Vbeta primers and 13 Jbeta primers. Some clones are missing from TCRdb's copy, which holds only in-frame ones; the method was immunoSEQ multiplex PCR. The data show approximately 220,000 clones, 82% seen once. This chain uses TRBV5-1 with TRBJ1-1, with TRBD1 matching 12 bases. Sequencing input: PBMCs. The TCR sequence derives from a man between 35 and 55 years old in good health and CMV-seropositive. Written as DNA, the CDR3 is TGCGCCAGCAGCTTGTGGGGACAGGGGGCGTTGGGGACTGAAGCTTTCTTT. Encoded protein: CASSLWGQGALGTEAFF.